The 28 T cell receptor beta chains below come from one sample, sequenced in a study of blood T cell repertoires in COVID-19. The assay was immunoSEQ multiplex PCR, and TCRdb's table has in-frame clones only and misses some. The repertoire holds more than 150,000 clones, with 80% to 90% as singletons. The sample taken for sequencing was peripheral blood. The receptor source for this set is a woman younger than 35 who had recovered from COVID-19.

The chain joins TRBV7-9 to TRBJ2-1; D is unclear. CDR3 length equals 15 residues. Trimming shortened V by 5 bases and J by 2 bases, and 13 bases separated the two germline ends. Germline lookup yields CDR1 SEHNR and CDR2 FQNEAQ (reference sequence). The CDR3 region is CASSRTPTTYNEQFF. The DNA of the CDR3 is TGTGCCAGCAGCAGAACCCCTACGACCTACAATGAGCAGTTCTTC.

DNA of the CDR3: TGTGCCAGCAGCGTAGGTCTAGCACTTCAAGAGACCCAGTACTTC. This sequence encodes CASSVGLALQETQYF. The chain has TRBV9 and TRBJ2-5, with D perhaps TRBD2 (5 bases). Trimming removed 0 bases from V and 2 bases from J, with 11 bases in between. Germline V lookup: CDR1 SGDLS, CDR2 YYNGEE. This CDR3 has 15 amino acids.

The chain uses TRBV7-8 and TRBJ2-7, with a weak D call TRBD2 (5 bases). Germline CDR1 is SGHVS and CDR2 is FQNEAQ. Trimming removed 3 bases at V and 2 bases at J, with 14 bases between. This CDR3 has 15 amino acids. The DNA of the CDR3 is TGTGCCAGCAGCTTGAGGGTTGGGTCGACCTACGAGCAGTACTTC. Translated: CASSLRVGSTYEQYF.

The genes are TRBV7-9 and TRBJ1-1; 7 nucleotides align to TRBD1. Germline V gene data show CDR1 as SEHNR and CDR2 as FQNEAQ (reference sequence). This CDR3 spans 13 amino acids. Germline trimming cut 5 bases from V and 7 bases from J; bases unmatched to any gene: 7. Here the CDR3 DNA reads TGTGCCAGCAGCGGACGACAGGGCGGTGAAGCTTTCTTT. Its protein product is CASSGRQGGEAFF.

This chain joins TRBV4-3 and TRBJ2-7; D possibly corresponds to TRBD1 (5 bases). The CDR3 covers 15 residues. The V gene's germline CDR1 is LGHNA and CDR2 YSLEER. V gave up 0 bases and J gave up 2 bases, with 11 bases separating them. The CDR3, as DNA: TGCGCCAGCAGCCAAGAAGGGGCCAGGGCCTACGAGCAGTACTTC. As protein: CASSQEGARAYEQYF.

On this clone: This specimen includes other DNA sequences encoding the same CDR3. The chain uses TRBV6-5 and TRBJ2-2, with TRBD1 matching over 7 bases. Germline V CDR1 and CDR2: MNHEY, SVGAGI. Trimming cost V 6 bases and J 4 bases; bases outside gene matches: 2. The CDR3 length is 13 residues. The DNA for the CDR3 is TGTGCCAGCAGCTCAGGGGGCACCGGGGAGCTGTTTTTT. The encoded protein is CASSSGGTGELFF.

V is TRBV5-4 and J is TRBJ2-7; 9 bases line up with TRBD1. This CDR3 has 15 residues. CDR1 SGHNT and CDR2 YYREEE come from the germline V gene (reference sequence). V lost 3 bases, J lost 4 bases, and 8 bases stayed unmatched. The CDR3 reads CASSSQGGTGYEQYF. CDR3 coding DNA: TGTGCCAGCAGCTCCCAGGGGGGGACAGGGTACGAGCAGTACTTC.

This chain connects TRBV5-1 to TRBJ2-1; 12 nucleotides line up with TRBD2. V dropped 4 bases and J dropped 5; count of bases not matched to a gene: 4. CDR3 size: 15 residues. Germline V lookup: CDR1 SGHRS, CDR2 YFSETQ. In DNA form, the CDR3 reads TGCGCCAGCAGCATCCCTAGCGGGAGGGACAATGAGCAGTTCTTC. Encoded protein: CASSIPSGRDNEQFF.

The V call is TRBV10-3, the J call TRBJ1-5; 10 bases fit TRBD1. Unmatched junction bases numbered 5, after V lost 8 bases and J lost 7 bases. The CDR3 has 13 residues. Per germline, CDR1 ENHRY and CDR2 SYGVKD. The CDR3 here is CAIAGTGEQPQHF. CDR3 coding DNA: TGTGCCATCGCCGGGACAGGGGAACAGCCCCAGCATTTT.

This clone was observed a few times. The gene calls are TRBV7-2 and TRBJ1-2; 12 bases line up with TRBD1. There are 14 residues in the CDR3. J lost 11 bases, V lost 4 bases, and 8 bases had no gene match. CDR1 is SGHTA, CDR2 FQGNSA, per germline. CDR3 nucleotide sequence: TGTGCCAGCAGCTCGCTCCCGGGACAGGGGGCATACACCTTC. Translated, it gives CASSSLPGQGAYTF.

In this sample, this clone turned up a few times. The chain uses TRBV4-2 and TRBJ2-1; TRBD2 matches 12 bases. Germline V CDR1 and CDR2: LGHNA, YNFKEQ. This CDR3 has 16 amino acids. Losses at the gene ends were 2 bases for V and 4 bases for J; bases not matched to a gene: 3. Written as DNA, the CDR3 is TGTGCCAGCAGCCAACAGACTAGCGGGAGATACAATGAGCAGTTCTTC. It specifies CASSQQTSGRYNEQFF.

The rearrangement joins TRBV7-3 to TRBJ2-5; TRBD2 matches at 8 bases. CDR1 and CDR2 (germline): SGHTA, FQGTGA. This CDR3 comprises 15 residues. The V and J ends lost 5 bases and 4 bases, in that order; junction bases with no gene match: 9. The CDR3 DNA follows: TGTGCCAGCAGCCCCCAGCGGGGGAACCCAGAGACCCAGTACTTC. Translation gives CASSPQRGNPETQYF.

There are a few counts of this clone. The chain links TRBV2 to TRBJ1-5; 9 positions agree with TRBD1. J was trimmed by 7 bases and V by 8 bases; bases with no gene match: 6. From germline, CDR1 is SNHLY and CDR2 FYNNEI. The CDR3 contains 13 residues. The CDR3 here is CASLQGARQPQHF. DNA of the CDR3: TGTGCCAGCTTACAGGGGGCAAGGCAGCCCCAGCATTTT.

This clone appeared a single time. The chain links TRBV7-9 to TRBJ1-3; D not resolved. Trimming pared 2 bases from V and 7 bases from J, leaving 12 bases between. Per germline, CDR1 SEHNR and CDR2 FQNEAQ (reference sequence). This CDR3 spans 14 amino acids. Here the CDR3 DNA reads TGTGCCAGCAGCTTACTCTCTTTCGGGAACACCATATATTTT. Translation: CASSLLSFGNTIYF.

The V call is TRBV5-1, the J call TRBJ1-2; tentative D call: TRBD1 (5 bases). Trimming took 2 bases from V and 1 from J, leaving 15 bases between them. Germline V gene data show CDR1 as SGHRS and CDR2 as YFSETQ. The CDR3 is made up of 16 amino acids. CDR3 loop: CASSFNLDSFNYGYTF. Here the CDR3 DNA reads TGCGCCAGCAGCTTCAACCTCGACAGCTTTAACTATGGCTACACCTTC. Complete variable domain (other parts from reference TRBV5-1 and TRBJ1-2): KAGVTQTPRYLIKTRGQQVTLSCSPISGHRSVSWYQQTPGQGLQFLFEYFSETQRNKGNFPGRFSGRQFSNSRSEMNVSTLELGDSALYLCASSFNLDSFNYGYTFGSGTRLTVV.

This rearrangement joins TRBV7-2 to TRBJ2-7; TRBD1 matches 8 bases. Germline CDR1 is SGHTA and CDR2 is FQGNSA. This CDR3 is built from 14 residues. With 2 bases clipped from V and 3 bases from J, the junction kept 3 bases outside the gene matches. The CDR3 here is CASSLSRGRYEQYF. CDR3 sequence (DNA): TGTGCCAGCAGCTTATCCAGGGGGCGCTACGAGCAGTACTTC. The entire variable domain, with the rest obtained from reference TRBV7-2 and TRBJ2-7, is as follows: GAGVSQSPSNKVTEKGKDVELRCDPISGHTALYWYRQSLGQGLEFLIYFQGNSAPDKSGLPSDRFSAERTGGSVSTLTIQRTQQEDSAVYLCASSLSRGRYEQYFGPGTRLTVT.

V gene TRBV10-3 combines with J gene TRBJ1-5; 11 nucleotides agree with TRBD1. V was clipped by 4 bases and J by 4 bases; unmatched bases: 3. In germline, CDR1 is ENHRY, CDR2 SYGVKD. This CDR3 region has 15 residues. The CDR3 sequence is CAISVGQGDNQPQHF. The CDR3 DNA is TGTGCCATCAGTGTGGGACAGGGGGATAATCAGCCCCAGCATTTT.

V gene TRBV6-5 combines with J gene TRBJ1-4; TRBD1 agrees at 10 bases. The length of the CDR3 is 15 residues. V lost 2 bases to trimming and J lost 8 bases; unmatched junction nucleotides: 5. CDR1 is MNHEY and CDR2 is SVGAGI in the germline V gene. DNA for the CDR3: TGTGCCAGCAGTTACCGGACAGGGGGAGGGGAAAAACTGTTTTTT. Translated: CASSYRTGGGEKLFF.

J is TRBJ1-4 and V is TRBV4-2, with D possibly being TRBD1 (6 bases). The CDR3 contains 16 residues. The germline V gene has CDR1 LGHNA and CDR2 YNFKEQ. Deletions cut 6 bases from V and 3 bases from J, with 17 bases between. DNA for the CDR3: TGTGCCAGCAGAGGGGGGGAAGGGGCGGCTAATGAAAAACTGTTTTTT. Encoded protein: CASRGGEGAANEKLFF.

The chain carries TRBV4-1 and TRBJ1-2, with TRBD1 identical over 7 bases. Germline trimming cut 3 bases from V and 3 bases from J; bases unmatched to any gene: 16. CDR3 length: 18 amino acids. Germline V gene lookup returns CDR1 MGHRA and CDR2 YSYEKL. CDR3 nucleotide sequence: TGCGCCAGCAGCCATATCTTCCGGGACAGCGCTAAAGACTATGGCTACACCTTC. It translates to CASSHIFRDSAKDYGYTF.

The rearrangement joins TRBV12-3 or TRBV12-4 to TRBJ1-5, with D possibly matching TRBD1 (6 bases). V was trimmed by 6 bases and J by 3 bases, leaving 9 bases between them. This CDR3 contains 13 residues. CDR3 DNA: TGTGCCAGCAGCTGGGACATCAATCAGCCCCAGCATTTT. Translated, it gives CASSWDINQPQHF.

The chain has TRBV5-5 and TRBJ2-7; D is undetermined. In germline, CDR1 is SGHKS, CDR2 YYEKEE (reference sequence). This CDR3 spans 15 amino acids. Trimming left V 4 bases short and J 0 bases short, with 14 bases between. The CDR3 coding sequence is TGTGCCAGCAGCCACGACAAGGTGGGCTCCTACGAGCAGTACTTC. As protein: CASSHDKVGSYEQYF.

V and J are TRBV19 and TRBJ1-1; D is perhaps TRBD1 (5 bases). CDR3 length: 14 amino acids. Germline V gene lookup returns CDR1 LNHDA and CDR2 SQIVND (reference sequence). V dropped 4 bases and J dropped 5 bases, with 14 bases sitting between them. CDR3 nucleotides: TGTGCCAGTAGTAGCCGGGGGGGGTGGACTGAAGCTTTCTTT. As protein: CASSSRGGWTEAFF.

The chain recombines TRBV6-5 with TRBJ2-6, with no clear D. Trimming removed 5 bases at V and 0 bases at J, with 8 bases between. This CDR3 has 15 residues. Looked up from germline, CDR1 is MNHEY and CDR2 is SVGAGI. CDR3 amino acids: CASSPEVSGANVLTF. The DNA for the CDR3 is TGTGCCAGCAGTCCAGAGGTCTCTGGGGCCAACGTCCTGACTTTC.

This clone is a singleton in its sample. The chain joins TRBV19 to TRBJ1-2; 9 positions agree with TRBD1. Germline V gene lookup returns CDR1 LNHDA and CDR2 SQIVND (reference sequence). After removal of 4 bases from V and 8 bases from J, the junction contained 11 bases not matched to a gene. The CDR3 spans 15 residues. The CDR3 loop is CASSTRDRENRGYTF. In nucleotides, the CDR3 is TGTGCCAGTAGTACCAGGGACAGGGAGAATCGCGGCTACACCTTC.

The chain uses TRBV4-3 and TRBJ2-5; 10 positions agree with TRBD2. The CDR3 is 17 residues long. The V segment lost 0 bases and the J segment 5 bases; nucleotides outside the gene matches: 9. Germline values: CDR1 LGHNA, CDR2 YSLEER. CDR3 in amino acids: CASSQDRGSGGAETQYF. CDR3 sequence (DNA): TGCGCCAGCAGCCAAGACCGCGGGAGCGGGGGGGCCGAGACCCAGTACTTC.

The chain carries TRBV20-1 and TRBJ2-7; D perhaps matches TRBD1 (6 bases). The V gene's germline CDR1 is DFQATT and CDR2 SNEGSKA (reference sequence). The CDR3 consists of 11 residues. Between the trimmed V and J ends, which lost 8 bases and 5 bases, there was a span of 13 bases. CDR3 residues: CSPKQGDEQYF. The CDR3 coding sequence is TGCAGTCCAAAACAGGGTGACGAGCAGTACTTC.

This chain links TRBV4-3 with TRBJ2-3; 11 bases agree with TRBD2. Germline values: CDR1 LGHNA, CDR2 YSLEER. V lost 4 bases and J lost 0; bases outside the gene matches: 9. This CDR3 comprises 18 residues. The CDR3, as DNA: TGCGCCAGCAGCCTAATGTATAGCGGGGGGGCGAGCACAGATACGCAGTATTTT. Protein product: CASSLMYSGGASTDTQYF.